A selection of T cell receptor beta chains follows, all from one sample in a study of control samples from healthy donors and cancer patients. TCRdb's copy holds only in-frame clones and misses some; the assay was immunoSEQ multiplex PCR. The sample contains fewer than 85,000 clones, about 89% of which appear only once. Sequencing used blood. The receptor source for this set is a man aged 50 to 60 in good health. Each CDR3 is given with its conserved first and last residue. A D gene is named only where the DNA matches it firmly. Not every row has a clone size; where given, it reads once, few, many or a size class.

j_gene,abundance,v_gene,d_gene,CDR3aa,CDR3nt
TRBJ2-1,once,TRBV10-3,TRBD2,CAISGLERGAQNEQFF,TGTGCCATCAGTGGTTTGGAGCGGGGGGCCCAAAATGAGCAGTTCTTC
TRBJ2-1,NA,TRBV11-3,TRBD2,CASSNRGTRQMSGQFF,TGTGCCAGCAGTAATAGGGGGACTAGACAAATGAGTGGGCAGTTCTTC
TRBJ1-5,NA,TRBV4-1,NA,CASSQRAGGNQPQHF,TGCGCCAGCAGCCAACGGGCCGGGGGAAATCAGCCCCAGCATTTT
TRBJ2-5,NA,TRBV18,NA,CASSTGREETQYF,TGTGCCAGCTCAACAGGGAGGGAAGAGACCCAGTACTTC
TRBJ1-2,NA,TRBV14,NA,CASSQLSRLGYTF,TGTGCCAGCAGCCAATTATCCCGCTTGGGCTACACCTTC
TRBJ1-5,NA,TRBV4-3,NA,CASSQDRGGSNQPQHF,TGCGCCAGCAGCCAAGATCGGGGGGGTAGCAATCAGCCCCAGCATTTT
TRBJ1-2,NA,TRBV7-9,TRBD1,CASSLGGTGVVPYGYTF,TGTGCCAGCAGCTTAGGGGGGACAGGGGTAGTTCCCTATGGCTACACCTTC
TRBJ2-5,NA,TRBV4-1,NA,CASSLFGGLGQETQYF,TGCGCCAGCAGCCTCTTCGGGGGACTGGGCCAAGAGACCCAGTACTTC
TRBJ2-6,NA,TRBV11-3,NA,CASSLKGGGANVLTF,TGTGCCAGCAGCTTAAAGGGGGGTGGGGCCAACGTCCTGACTTTC
TRBJ2-4,NA,TRBV11-2,TRBD1,CASSLGTGEGYIQYF,TGTGCCAGCAGCCTAGGGACAGGGGAGGGTTACATTCAGTACTTC
TRBJ1-1,NA,TRBV5-8,NA,CASSLGGGRWNTEAFF,TGTGCCAGCAGCTTAGGCGGGGGGAGATGGAACACTGAAGCTTTCTTT
TRBJ2-1,NA,TRBV24-1,TRBD2,CATSGASGGPSHNEQFF,TGTGCCACCAGTGGCGCTAGCGGGGGGCCATCCCACAATGAGCAGTTCTTC
TRBJ2-3,NA,TRBV11-2,NA,CASSPRPWSADTQYF,TGTGCCAGCAGCCCGAGACCATGGTCAGCGGATACGCAGTATTTT
TRBJ1-1,once,TRBV18,NA,CASSPKSQMNTEAFF,TGTGCCAGCTCACCCAAGTCCCAAATGAACACTGAAGCTTTCTTT
TRBJ2-7,NA,TRBV30,TRBD1,CAWSQTGGLNEQYF,TGTGCCTGGAGCCAGACAGGGGGCCTAAACGAGCAGTACTTC
TRBJ2-3,NA,TRBV30,TRBD1,CAGTGSGDTQYF,TGTGCCGGGACAGGGAGTGGAGATACGCAGTATTTT
TRBJ2-7,NA,TRBV11-2,NA,CASSRTPRGPQYF,TGTGCCAGCAGCCGCACCCCCAGGGGTCCCCAGTACTTC
TRBJ2-1,NA,TRBV7-8,TRBD2,CASSLAASGGEQQFF,TGTGCCAGCAGCTTAGCGGCTAGCGGGGGGGAACAGCAGTTCTTC
TRBJ2-2,NA,TRBV27,TRBD1,CASSSPGQYDTGELFF,TGTGCCAGCAGTTCGCCGGGACAGTACGACACCGGGGAGCTGTTTTTT
TRBJ2-3,NA,TRBV19,NA,CASTKGFPDTQYF,TGTGCCAGTACCAAAGGTTTTCCAGATACGCAGTATTTT
TRBJ2-7,NA,TRBV7-2,NA,CASSTTGEQYF,TGTGCCAGCAGCACGACAGGAGAGCAGTACTTC
TRBJ2-2,once,TRBV6-5,NA,CASSYLSITGELFF,TGTGCCAGCAGTTACCTTAGTATCACCGGGGAGCTGTTTTTT
TRBJ1-5,NA,TRBV12-5,TRBD1,CASGLDRGGNQPQHF,TGTGCTAGTGGTCTGGACAGGGGCGGCAATCAGCCCCAGCATTTT
TRBJ1-6,NA,TRBV5-5,NA,CASSVKQGNNSPLHF,TGTGCCAGCAGCGTGAAACAGGGTAATAATTCACCCCTCCACTTT
TRBJ1-5,NA,TRBV4-2,NA,CASSQGTEIHQPQHF,TGTGCCAGCAGCCAGGGGACGGAGATTCATCAGCCCCAGCATTTT
TRBJ2-1,once,TRBV19,NA,CASSIRTVLNEQFF,TGTGCCAGTAGTATACGAACAGTTCTCAATGAGCAGTTCTTC
TRBJ1-4,NA,TRBV4-2,NA,CASSQATGPFATNEKLFF,TGTGCCAGCAGCCAAGCGACAGGTCCGTTTGCAACTAATGAAAAACTGTTTTTT
TRBJ2-7,NA,TRBV6-2/TRBV6-3,NA,CASSRKHEPPWNAYEQYF,TGTGCCAGCAGCCGAAAACACGAACCCCCATGGAATGCCTACGAGCAGTACTTC
TRBJ1-4,NA,TRBV10-1,NA,CASSESPWGPNEKLFF,TGCGCCAGCAGTGAGTCGCCGTGGGGCCCGAATGAAAAACTGTTTTTT
TRBJ2-7,NA,TRBV6-2/TRBV6-3,NA,CASSYSAGSATFSYEQYF,TGTGCCAGCAGTTACTCGGCAGGGTCCGCCACTTTCTCCTACGAGCAGTACTTC
TRBJ1-1,once,TRBV2,TRBD1,CASRDRSIWGAFF,TGTGCCAGCCGGGACAGGTCAATTTGGGGGGCTTTCTTT
TRBJ2-7,NA,TRBV9,NA,CASSLRSGYEQYF,TGTGCCAGCAGCCTCCGGTCGGGGTACGAGCAGTACTTC
TRBJ2-4,NA,TRBV5-5,NA,CASSYSIQENIQYF,TGTGCCAGCAGCTATTCAATACAGGAAAACATTCAGTACTTC
TRBJ1-2,NA,TRBV12-5,NA,CASGLYRVYGGYTF,TGTGCTAGTGGTTTGTACAGGGTGTATGGTGGCTACACCTTC
TRBJ2-5,NA,TRBV5-1,TRBD2,CASSLAPTSGGWETQYF,TGCGCCAGCAGCTTGGCCCCAACTAGCGGGGGTTGGGAGACCCAGTACTTC
TRBJ1-2,NA,TRBV10-3,NA,CAISESQAGGYTF,TGTGCCATCAGTGAGTCCCAGGCGGGTGGCTACACCTTC
TRBJ2-4,NA,TRBV3-1/TRBV3-2,NA,CASSYQGLAKNIQYF,TGTGCCAGCAGCTACCAGGGCCTAGCCAAAAACATTCAGTACTTC
TRBJ1-1,NA,TRBV25-1,TRBD1,CASSPRGQANTEAFF,TGTGCCAGCAGTCCCCGGGGACAGGCGAACACTGAAGCTTTCTTT
TRBJ1-1,NA,TRBV6-5,NA,CASSYVGGHTEAFF,TGTGCCAGCAGTTACGTGGGTGGGCACACTGAAGCTTTCTTT
TRBJ2-5,NA,TRBV30,TRBD1,CAWSWGQGTQETQYF,TGTGCCTGGAGCTGGGGACAGGGGACACAAGAGACCCAGTACTTC
TRBJ1-2,NA,TRBV6-5,NA,CASSPQGYGYTF,TGTGCCAGCAGTCCCCAGGGGTATGGCTACACCTTC
TRBJ2-6,NA,TRBV5-1,NA,CASSLGHQTAGANVLTF,TGCGCCAGCAGCTTGGGACACCAAACTGCTGGGGCCAACGTCCTGACTTTC
TRBJ2-5,once,TRBV30,TRBD2,CAWLAGAKETQYF,TGTGCCTGGCTAGCGGGGGCCAAAGAGACCCAGTACTTC
TRBJ1-5,NA,TRBV20-1,NA,CSASPRQGNQPQHF,TGCAGTGCTAGTCCCCGCCAGGGCAATCAGCCCCAGCATTTT
TRBJ2-3,once,TRBV19,TRBD2,CASMRGGPVTDTQYF,TGTGCCAGTATGCGGGGGGGCCCTGTCACAGATACGCAGTATTTT
TRBJ2-2,NA,TRBV7-9,NA,CASSAEGSGELFF,TGTGCCAGCAGCGCAGAGGGATCCGGGGAGCTGTTTTTT
TRBJ1-6,NA,TRBV6-5,TRBD1,CASSYSRGHSPLHF,TGTGCCAGCAGTTACTCCAGGGGGCATTCACCCCTCCACTTT
TRBJ2-7,NA,TRBV18,NA,CASSRSSYEQYF,TGTGCCAGCTCAAGGAGCTCCTACGAGCAGTACTTC
TRBJ1-3,NA,TRBV5-1,NA,CASSLAASAGNTIYF,TGCGCCAGCAGCTTGGCCGCCAGTGCTGGAAACACCATATATTTT
TRBJ2-7,NA,TRBV4-2,NA,CASSQDYGNEQYF,TGTGCCAGCAGCCAAGATTACGGGAACGAGCAGTACTTC